This T cell receptor beta chain was recorded in a study of cytomegalovirus exposure and HLA in healthy donors. The PCR had 60 Vbeta and 13 Jbeta primers. Libraries were prepared by immunoSEQ multiplex PCR; TCRdb keeps only in-frame clonotypes and omits some of them. The table includes around 53,000 clones, roughly 80% detected once. V was shortened by 3 bases and J by 2 bases, with 10 bases between the two germline ends. The CDR3 is made up of 14 amino acids. From germline, CDR1 is SEHNR and CDR2 FQNEAQ (reference sequence). The chain employs TRBV7-9 and TRBJ1-1; D is perhaps TRBD1 (5 bases). This clonotype was sampled from a man in his thirties or forties in good health and CMV-seronegative. Sequencing used PBMCs. CDR3 protein: CASSFQGINTEAFF. CDR3 sequence (DNA): TGTGCCAGCAGCTTCCAGGGAATTAACACTGAAGCTTTCTTT.